The rows below give T cell receptor beta chains drawn from one sample of a study of shared clonotypes between healthy human individuals. Only in-frame clones appear in the TCRdb table, and some are missing; sequencing was by immunoSEQ multiplex PCR. The table records approximately 510,000 clones, more than 65% of them present only once. Sequenced sample: PBMCs. These receptors were collected from a woman in her 40s in good health. Some clones in this sample may be carry-over from other donors' samples. The CDR3 runs from the conserved cysteine through the conserved F or W. D genes are given only for firm matches. Clone size is stated in some rows and not others, as once, few, many or a class when expanded.

clone_size	v_call	d_call	j_call	cdr3_aa	cdr3_nt
-	TRBV5-5	-	TRBJ2-6	CASSLDLTSGANVLTF	TGTGCCAGCAGCTTGGACCTAACCTCTGGGGCCAACGTCCTGACTTTC
once	TRBV9	TRBD1	TRBJ2-4	CASSVGTGPKNIQYF	TGTGCCAGCAGCGTCGGGACAGGGCCTAAAAACATTCAGTACTTC
-	TRBV2	TRBD1	TRBJ2-1	CASSDRGRRNEQFF	TGTGCCAGCAGTGACAGGGGGCGCAGGAATGAGCAGTTCTTC
-	TRBV2	-	TRBJ1-1	CASSEIWGASNRAFF	TGTGCCAGCAGTGAAATTTGGGGGGCGAGTAATAGGGCTTTCTTT
-	TRBV30	TRBD1	TRBJ1-2	CAWPIQGACGSYTF	TGTGCCTGGCCCATACAGGGGGCCTGCGGGAGCTACACCTTC
-	TRBV6-6	-	TRBJ2-5	CASSPGAREQYF	TGTGCCAGCAGCCCCGGCGCGAGGGAGCAGTACTTC
once	TRBV18	-	TRBJ1-1	CASSPLLENTEAFF	TGTGCCAGCTCACCACTTCTAGAGAACACTGAAGCTTTCTTT
-	TRBV30	-	TRBJ2-3	CAWSETGSDTQYF	TGTGCCTGGAGTGAAACAGGGTCGGATACGCAGTATTTT
-	TRBV30	-	TRBJ2-7	CAWGSFRGTYEQYF	TGTGCCTGGGGATCGTTTCGAGGTACCTACGAGCAGTACTTC
-	TRBV6-1	TRBD1	TRBJ1-2	CASSPGQVNYGYTF	TGTGCCAGCAGTCCGGGACAGGTCAACTATGGCTACACCTTC
-	TRBV6-4	-	TRBJ2-6	CASSADSGANVLTF	TGTGCCAGCAGCGCCGACTCTGGGGCCAACGTCCTGACTTTC
-	TRBV28	TRBD1	TRBJ1-2	CATRTGGVGGYTF	TGTGCCACCAGAACAGGGGGAGTTGGTGGCTACACCTTC
-	TRBV7-3	-	TRBJ2-3	CASSLFRTDTQYF	TGTGCCAGCAGCTTATTTAGGACAGATACGCAGTATTTT
-	TRBV7-9	TRBD2	TRBJ2-2	CASREPGLAASGELFF	TGTGCCAGCAGGGAACCGGGACTAGCGGCCTCCGGGGAGCTGTTTTTT
-	TRBV28	TRBD2	TRBJ2-3	CASSRLAVTQYF	TGTGCCAGCAGCAGACTAGCGGTGACGCAGTATTTT
-	TRBV5-1	-	TRBJ2-5	CASKVPGQETQYF	TGCGCCAGCAAGGTGCCAGGGCAAGAGACCCAGTACTTC
-	TRBV28	-	TRBJ1-1	CASSPFGQPIEAFF	TGTGCCAGCAGTCCCTTCGGTCAGCCGATTGAAGCTTTCTTT
-	TRBV11-2	TRBD1	TRBJ2-1	CASSFTGGAYNEQFF	TGTGCCAGCAGCTTTACAGGGGGCGCCTACAATGAGCAGTTCTTC
-	TRBV19	-	TRBJ1-3	CASSNEYGNTIYF	TGTGCCAGTAGTAACGAGTACGGAAACACCATATATTTT
few	TRBV9	-	TRBJ2-7	CASSPTPGQIYEQYF	TGTGCCAGCAGCCCCACCCCAGGCCAGATCTACGAGCAGTACTTC